The 27 T cell receptor beta chains presented below share a single source sample, sequenced in a study of T cells after yellow fever vaccination. One entry per CDR3 protein results from TCRdb running MiXCR on the 5' RACE reads. The repertoire holds some 420,000 distinct CDR3 sequences, with 18% as singletons. Specimen: PBMCs, collected before the yellow fever booster vaccination. The receptors originated from a man younger than 35 who received the YFV17D yellow fever vaccine.

The CDR3 region is CASSEPRTGSDSPLHF. The CDR3 coding sequence is TGTGCCAGCAGTGAACCCCGGACAGGGTCGGATTCACCCCTCCACTTT. The chain recombines TRBV6-1 with TRBJ1-6; 8 nucleotides agree with TRBD1. The CDR3 covers 16 residues. Germline CDR1 reads MNHNS; CDR2 reads SASEGT. Losses at the gene ends were 2 bases for V and 8 bases for J; bases not matched to a gene: 8.

This clonotype has just a few counts. The J gene is TRBJ2-7, the V gene TRBV10-3, with TRBD1 matching 9 bases. The V gene end was trimmed by 8 bases and the J gene end by 1 base; junction bases not matched to a gene: 9. CDR3 size: 15 residues. Germline V gene sequence: CDR1 ENHRY, CDR2 SYGVKD. The CDR3 DNA follows: TGTGCCATCCCCGGCCTGGGACAGGGATCCTACGAGCAGTACGTC. It translates to CAIPGLGQGSYEQYV.

The rearrangement uses TRBV27 and TRBJ1-2; no clear D gene. Germline V CDR1 and CDR2: MNHEY, SMNVEV (reference sequence). This CDR3 is built from 14 residues. Trimming took 3 bases from V and 6 from J, leaving 14 bases between them. This chain's CDR3 is CASSLVSGFHGYTF. Written as DNA, the CDR3 is TGTGCCAGCAGTTTGGTATCGGGATTCCATGGCTACACCTTC.

The V gene is TRBV7-6, the J gene TRBJ1-2; maybe TRBD1 (6 bases). V lost 1 base and J 0 bases, leaving 9 bases between the germline ends. Germline V gives CDR1 SGHVS, CDR2 FNYEAQ. CDR3 length equals 15 residues. The CDR3 here is CASSLGGGSNYGYTF. CDR3 coding DNA: TGTGCCAGCAGCTTAGGAGGGGGGTCTAACTATGGCTACACCTTC.

In its sample, this clonotype was seen a few times. The chain is built from TRBV6-2 or TRBV6-3 and TRBJ2-5, with TRBD2 matching 7 bases. The CDR3 spans 14 residues. In germline, CDR1 is MNHEY, CDR2 SVGEGT. J was trimmed by 4 bases and V by 6 bases; bases with no gene match: 8. The CDR3 nucleotides read TGTGCCAGCAGACTCTCGGGGGGAGGAGAGACCCAGTACTTC. Translated, it gives CASRLSGGGETQYF.

This clonotype was seen more than once but under ten times. This chain joins TRBV5-1 and TRBJ1-1, with D unresolved. Deletions cut 1 base from V and 1 base from J, with 8 bases between. CDR1 is SGHRS, CDR2 YFSETQ, per germline. The CDR3 contains 14 residues. This CDR3 is CASSLFDKNTEAFF. The CDR3 nucleotides read TGCGCCAGCAGCTTGTTCGACAAGAACACTGAAGCTTTCTTT. Using reference TRBV5-1 and TRBJ1-1 for the parts outside the CDR3, the full variable domain is KAGVTQTPRYLIKTRGQQVTLSCSPISGHRSVSWYQQTPGQGLQFLFEYFSETQRNKGNFPGRFSGRQFSNSRSEMNVSTLELGDSALYLCASSLFDKNTEAFFGQGTRLTVV.

The chain has TRBV6-2 or TRBV6-3 and TRBJ1-4; D gene unclear. The CDR3 covers 13 residues. The V end was cut by 4 bases, the J end by 7 bases, with 10 bases between. Per germline, CDR1 MNHEY and CDR2 SVGEGT. CDR3 loop: CASSLTTPEKLFF. In DNA form, the CDR3 reads TGTGCCAGCAGTTTAACAACACCTGAAAAACTGTTTTTT.

This chain links TRBV7-6 with TRBJ1-4; maybe TRBD1 (5 bases). The germline CDR1 and CDR2 sequences are SGHVS and FNYEAQ. V lost 1 base, J lost 8 bases, and 8 bases lay in between. The CDR3 is 13 residues long. CDR3 bases: TGTGCCAGCAGCTTAGACTGGGGGGAAAAACTGTTTTTT. Encoded protein: CASSLDWGEKLFF.

In this sample, this clonotype turned up a few times. The chain joins TRBV4-3 to TRBJ2-2; the match to TRBD2 covers 12 bases. The germline gives CDR1 LGHNA, CDR2 YSLEER. Germline trimming cut 0 bases from V and 5 bases from J; bases unmatched to any gene: 4. The CDR3 loop spans 17 amino acids. In nucleotides, the CDR3 is TGCGCCAGCAGCCAAGATACGGGACTAGCGGGTACCGGGGAGCTGTTTTTT. Its protein is CASSQDTGLAGTGELFF.

The V gene is TRBV4-3, the J gene TRBJ2-1; D possibly uses TRBD1 or TRBD2 (6 bases each). Germline V gives CDR1 LGHNA, CDR2 YSLEER. The length of the CDR3 is 14 residues. Trimming removed 0 bases at V and 12 bases at J, with 15 bases between. DNA for the CDR3: TGCGCCAGCAGCCAAGACGATGGAGGGGGTGGGCAGTTCTTC. Protein: CASSQDDGGGGQFF.

The table lists this clonotype with a few counts. The CDR3 reads CASSLPLGEGPYNEQFF. CDR3 nucleotide sequence: TGTGCCAGCAGCTTACCCTTAGGGGAAGGGCCCTACAATGAGCAGTTCTTC. This chain uses TRBV7-6 with TRBJ2-1, with a tentative D call TRBD1 (5 bases). Germline assignment: CDR1 SGHVS and CDR2 FNYEAQ. The CDR3 runs 17 residues. V shed 2 bases and J shed 2 bases, with 16 bases lying between them.

The CDR3 protein is CASSFQSDYGYTF. DNA of the CDR3: TGTGCCAGCAGCTTTCAGTCGGACTATGGCTACACCTTC. This rearrangement joins TRBV7-9 to TRBJ1-2; D is uncertain. Deletions cut 3 bases from V and 3 bases from J, with 8 bases between. Germline values: CDR1 SEHNR, CDR2 FQNEAQ (reference sequence). The CDR3 extends over 13 amino acids.

The V gene is TRBV6-2 or TRBV6-3, the J gene TRBJ2-7; 7 positions match TRBD1. CDR1 and CDR2 from the germline V gene are MNHEY and SVGEGT. There are 12 residues in the CDR3. Trimming at V came to 5 bases and at J to 6 bases, leaving 4 bases not matched to a gene. Written as DNA, the CDR3 is TGTGCCAGCAGTAACACAGGGGTCGAGCAGTACGTC. It translates to CASSNTGVEQYV.

J is TRBJ2-2 and V is TRBV5-5; D call uncertain. The CDR3 length is 14 residues. CDR1 is SGHKS, CDR2 YYEKEE, per germline (reference sequence). Between the trimmed V and J ends, which lost 3 bases and 6 bases, there was a span of 12 bases. CDR3 residues: CASSSARAAGELFF. DNA for the CDR3: TGTGCCAGCAGCTCCGCTAGGGCCGCCGGGGAGCTGTTTTTT.

V usage is TRBV19 and J usage is TRBJ1-2; perhaps TRBD1 as D (6 bases). The CDR3 loop spans 14 amino acids. Trimming removed 5 bases from V and 5 bases from J, with 15 bases in between. The germline V gene encodes CDR1 LNHDA and CDR2 SQIVND (reference sequence). For the CDR3, the DNA is TGTGCCAGTAGTCCGGACAGTAGGACGTATGGCTACACCTTC. This sequence encodes CASSPDSRTYGYTF.

In its sample, this clonotype was seen many times. The chain employs TRBV20-1 and TRBJ2-2, with 9 bases matching TRBD2. The V segment lost 4 bases and the J segment 5 bases; nucleotides outside the gene matches: 11. The V gene's germline CDR1 is DFQATT and CDR2 SNEGSKA (reference sequence). CDR3 length: 16 amino acids. The CDR3 bases are TGCAGTGCTACCCAGCGGGGGGTTACGGGGACCGGGGAGCTGTTTTTT. This gives the protein CSATQRGVTGTGELFF.

This chain joins TRBV28 and TRBJ2-5; the match to TRBD2 covers 14 bases. CDR3 length equals 17 residues. The junction had 10 bases not matched to a gene; V was cut back by 6 bases and J by 4 bases. Per germline, CDR1 MDHEN and CDR2 SYDVKM. CDR3: CASSLPRTSGGRETQYF. The CDR3 nucleotides read TGTGCCAGCAGCCTCCCGAGGACTAGCGGGGGGAGAGAGACCCAGTACTTC.

This clonotype came up many times. The chain has TRBV7-8 and TRBJ2-3, with TRBD2 matching over 10 bases. This CDR3 spans 16 amino acids. J lost 4 bases, V lost 0 bases, and 4 bases had no gene match. The germline V gene has CDR1 SGHVS and CDR2 FQNEAQ. As DNA, the CDR3 is TGTGCCAGCAGCTTAGCTGCAGCGGGGGGGCCAGATACGCAGTATTTT. Amino acid sequence: CASSLAAAGGPDTQYF.

The chain has TRBV6-5 and TRBJ1-2; TRBD1 aligns across 8 bases. Trimming cost V 0 bases and J 9 bases; bases outside gene matches: 6. The CDR3 runs to 14 residues. Germline CDR1 MNHEY, CDR2 SVGAGI. In nucleotides, the CDR3 is TGTGCCAGCAGTTACTCCCTCGGACAGGGTCGCTACACCTTC. Its protein is CASSYSLGQGRYTF.

The rearrangement joins TRBV6-2 or TRBV6-3 to TRBJ1-1; D is ambiguous. Germline CDR1 MNHEY, CDR2 SVGEGT. The CDR3 sequence is 18 residues long. V lost 5 bases, J lost 0 bases, and 22 bases lay in between. The CDR3 nucleotides read TGTGCCAGCAGTCCAGGCCTAGGACGGCTGAGATTGAACACTGAAGCTTTCTTT. Translating gives CASSPGLGRLRLNTEAFF.

This clonotype was picked up a small number of times. V is TRBV5-1 and J is TRBJ2-2, with TRBD1 matching over 7 bases. Looked up from germline, CDR1 is SGHRS and CDR2 is YFSETQ. With 7 bases clipped from V and 4 bases from J, the junction kept 10 bases outside the gene matches. The CDR3 runs to 15 residues. CDR3 nucleotide sequence: TGCGCCAGCGCGACAGGGAATGGGCGCACCGGGGAGCTGTTTTTT. This gives the protein CASATGNGRTGELFF.

This clonotype was detected only a few times. This sequence joins TRBV9 and TRBJ1-1; D is possibly TRBD1 (5 bases). Germline values: CDR1 SGDLS, CDR2 YYNGEE. The CDR3 has 15 amino acids. Trimming took off 4 bases at V and 1 base at J, with 14 bases between the two ends. As DNA, the CDR3 is TGTGCCAGCAGCCCCCGGAGTAGGGGGAACACTGAAGCTTTCTTT. It codes for CASSPRSRGNTEAFF.

The chain couples TRBV28 to TRBJ1-1; maybe TRBD1 (5 bases). Trimming pared 8 bases from V and 1 base from J, leaving 8 bases between. Germline values: CDR1 MDHEN, CDR2 SYDVKM. The CDR3 spans 12 residues. In DNA form, the CDR3 reads TGTGCCAGCTCGGACAAGAACACTGAAGCTTTCTTT. Its protein product is CASSDKNTEAFF.

This clonotype was seen more than once but under ten times. This chain joins TRBV4-2 and TRBJ2-5; 10 bases map to TRBD1. Germline trimming cut 3 bases from V and 5 bases from J; bases unmatched to any gene: 12. The CDR3 totals 17 residues. Looked up from germline, CDR1 is LGHNA and CDR2 is YNFKEQ. CDR3 region: CASSHNPDRGGLETQYF. CDR3 sequence (DNA): TGTGCCAGCAGCCATAATCCGGACAGGGGGGGTTTGGAGACCCAGTACTTC.

The J gene is TRBJ2-5, the V gene TRBV20-1; 14 bases are shared with TRBD2. The J segment lost 4 bases and the V segment lost 5 bases, leaving 3 bases of the junction unmatched. Germline V lookup: CDR1 DFQATT, CDR2 SNEGSKA (reference sequence). This CDR3 region has 14 residues. CDR3 protein: CSAGLAGGPETQYF. CDR3 in DNA: TGCAGTGCTGGACTAGCGGGGGGCCCAGAGACCCAGTACTTC.

The chain uses TRBV20-1 and TRBJ2-5; D ambiguous. The CDR3 has 16 amino acids. Trimming cost V 3 bases and J 4 bases, with 21 bases left between them. Per germline, CDR1 DFQATT and CDR2 SNEGSKA (reference sequence). The CDR3 sequence is CSASNDVGPSRETQYF. Here the CDR3 DNA reads TGCAGTGCTAGCAATGATGTCGGACCAAGCCGAGAGACCCAGTACTTC.

This clonotype has just a few counts. The chain joins TRBV14 to TRBJ2-5; the D gene is possibly TRBD2 (6 bases). The CDR3 extends over 11 amino acids. V was cut by 3 bases and J by 13 bases, with 12 bases left in between. Germline CDR1 SGHDN, CDR2 FVKESK. The CDR3 here is CASSHGTLPYF. The CDR3 nucleotides are TGTGCCAGCAGCCACGGGACTCTTCCGTACTTC. The whole variable domain, filled in from reference TRBV14 and TRBJ2-5, reads EAGVTQFPSHSVIEKGQTVTLRCDPISGHDNLYWYRRVMGKEIKFLLHFVKESKQDESGMPNNRFLAERTGGTYSTLKVQPAELEDSGVYFCASSHGTLPYFGPGTRLLVL.